The 12 T cell receptor beta chains below come from one sample, sequenced in a study of T-cell memory formation after mild COVID-19. MiXCR, run by TCRdb on the 5' RACE reads, gives a single entry per CDR3 protein. The repertoire holds hundreds of thousands of distinct CDR3 sequences, over 15% seen once, with 12% in the top ten. Sequenced input: PBMCs or a T cell subset sorted from them (not recorded which). The receptor set was obtained from an adult woman who had mild COVID-19 (a few samples of this study predate the infection). Cell type and time point are not known.

The chain couples TRBV6-5 to TRBJ2-7; 8 nucleotides line up with TRBD1. Germline CDR1 MNHEY, CDR2 SVGAGI. Germline trimming cut 0 bases from V and 13 bases from J; bases unmatched to any gene: 14. There are 15 residues in the CDR3. CDR3 loop: CASSYSAGGGKGEYF. The CDR3 DNA follows: TGTGCCAGCAGTTACTCCGCAGGGGGCGGAAAGGGCGAATACTTC.

This rearrangement joins TRBV19 to TRBJ2-3; 12 bases align to TRBD2. The J segment lost 6 bases and the V segment lost 7 bases, leaving 8 bases of the junction unmatched. CDR1 LNHDA and CDR2 SQIVND come from the germline V gene (reference sequence). The CDR3 consists of 15 residues. CDR3 sequence: CASTLTSGGLDTQYF. The CDR3 nucleotides are TGTGCCAGTACCCTTACTAGCGGGGGGCTGGATACGCAGTATTTT. The entire variable domain, with the rest obtained from reference TRBV19 and TRBJ2-3, is as follows: DGGITQSPKYLFRKEGQNVTLSCEQNLNHDAMYWYRQDPGQGLRLIYYSQIVNDFQKGDIAEGYSVSREKKESFPLTVTSAQKNPTAFYLCASTLTSGGLDTQYFGPGTRLTVL.

The chain has TRBV9 and TRBJ1-6, with a tentative D call TRBD1 (5 bases). Germline values: CDR1 SGDLS, CDR2 YYNGEE. Between the trimmed V and J ends, which lost 0 bases and 9 bases, there was a span of 19 bases. The CDR3 length is 17 residues. CDR3 amino acids: CASSVDPGLGGGSPLHF. CDR3 nucleotide sequence: TGTGCCAGCAGCGTAGATCCGGGGCTGGGAGGAGGTTCACCCCTCCACTTT.

The chain recombines TRBV12-3 or TRBV12-4 with TRBJ2-5; no clear D gene. This CDR3 is 15 amino acids long. V dropped 1 base and J dropped 0 bases, with 9 bases sitting between them. CDR3 in amino acids: CASSLVGSYQETQYF. The CDR3 DNA is TGTGCCAGCAGTTTAGTCGGTTCGTACCAAGAGACCCAGTACTTC.

The chain recombines TRBV6-6 with TRBJ2-3; D is undetermined. Trimming pared 5 bases from V and 1 base from J, leaving 16 bases between. Germline V gives CDR1 MNHNY, CDR2 SVGAGI (reference sequence). The length of the CDR3 is 16 residues. The CDR3 spells CASSPKGHRGTDTQYF. The CDR3 DNA follows: TGTGCCAGCAGTCCCAAGGGTCATAGGGGCACAGATACGCAGTATTTT.

The chain uses TRBV7-3 and TRBJ2-5; D is perhaps TRBD1 (7 bases). V shed 2 bases and J shed 4 bases, with 17 bases lying between them. The CDR3 length is 16 residues. CDR1 is SGHTA and CDR2 is FQGTGA in the germline V gene. The CDR3 here is CASSLSGGGLGETQYF. CDR3 nucleotide sequence: TGTGCCAGCAGCTTATCCGGAGGGGGCCTGGGAGAGACCCAGTACTTC.

This clonotype was seen a handful of times. This rearrangement joins TRBV5-1 to TRBJ2-7; the D is unclear. V was trimmed by 0 bases and J by 6 bases, leaving 4 bases between them. Germline V gene data show CDR1 as SGHRS and CDR2 as YFSETQ. The CDR3 is 11 residues long. The CDR3 DNA sequence: TGCGCCAGCAGCTTGGCAGCCGAGCAGTACTTC. Its translation: CASSLAAEQYF.

The rearrangement links TRBV11-3 to TRBJ2-3; D is uncertain. The CDR3 covers 11 residues. V lost 6 bases to trimming and J lost 6 bases, with 7 bases between them. Germline V gene data show CDR1 as SGHNT and CDR2 as YENEEA. The CDR3 loop reads CASSHGDTQYF. The CDR3 nucleotides read TGTGCCAGCAGTCACGGTGATACGCAGTATTTT.

This clonotype was found a few times. The chain combines TRBV12-3 or TRBV12-4 with TRBJ1-4, with D tentatively TRBD1 (5 bases). The CDR3 is 14 amino acids. V lost 1 base, J lost 3 bases, and 6 bases lay in between. The CDR3 DNA follows: TGTGCCAGCAGTTTAGGAGGGGCTAATGAAAAACTGTTTTTT. It specifies CASSLGGANEKLFF.

The chain recombines TRBV7-9 with TRBJ2-3, with TRBD2 as a possible D gene (6 bases). The CDR3 sequence is 19 residues long. The germline CDR1 and CDR2 sequences are SEHNR and FQNEAQ (reference sequence). The V and J ends lost 3 bases and 5 bases respectively, with 27 bases between them. The CDR3 here is CASSFSVLVAVGSGDTQYF. The CDR3 nucleotides read TGTGCCAGCAGCTTTTCTGTCTTGGTAGCGGTAGGTTCAGGAGATACGCAGTATTTT.

J is TRBJ1-1 and V is TRBV7-9, with unresolved D. This CDR3 comprises 12 residues. Trimming pared 7 bases from V and 3 bases from J, leaving 9 bases between. Germline CDR1 reads SEHNR; CDR2 reads FQNEAQ (reference sequence). The CDR3 bases are TGTGCCAGCACCTGGAGGGACACTGAAGCTTTCTTT. This codes for CASTWRDTEAFF.

This rearrangement joins TRBV25-1 to TRBJ2-4, with a possible D match to TRBD2 (5 bases). Trimming pared 8 bases from V and 4 bases from J, leaving 9 bases between. The CDR3 has 12 amino acids. Germline-derived CDR1 and CDR2 are MGHDK and SYGVNS. Here the CDR3 reads CASSPGKNIQYF. CDR3 nucleotide sequence: TGTGCCAGCTCCCCGGGGAAAAACATTCAGTACTTC.